This entry is about one T cell receptor (beta chain). Its matching antigen is unknown. TCRdb's table, derived via immunoSEQ multiplex PCR, lists solely in-frame clones and lacks some. The sample holds some 690,000 clones, roughly 88% seen once. This sample was taken from a study of shared clonotypes between healthy human individuals. Notes on the study in general: As a rule, naive subsets had a larger estimated richness than memory subsets. Clonotypes not shared had lower generation probabilities than those common to all four donors.

The receptor's source is a man between 18 and 29 years old in good health. Some clones in this sample may be carry-over from other donors' samples. Sequencing input: memory CD8+ T cells from PBMCs. As for subset: CD45RO+ cells pooled with CCR7-negative TemRA cells.

CDR3 in DNA: TGTGCCAGCAGCTTAGGATGGGCGGGAGGGCTCACAGATACGCAGTATTTT. This translates into CASSLGWAGGLTDTQYF. V is TRBV11-2 and J is TRBJ2-3, with TRBD2 identical over 9 bases. The V gene's germline CDR1 is SGHAT and CDR2 FQNNGV. CDR3 size: 17 residues. V dropped 1 base and J dropped 2; count of bases not matched to a gene: 7.